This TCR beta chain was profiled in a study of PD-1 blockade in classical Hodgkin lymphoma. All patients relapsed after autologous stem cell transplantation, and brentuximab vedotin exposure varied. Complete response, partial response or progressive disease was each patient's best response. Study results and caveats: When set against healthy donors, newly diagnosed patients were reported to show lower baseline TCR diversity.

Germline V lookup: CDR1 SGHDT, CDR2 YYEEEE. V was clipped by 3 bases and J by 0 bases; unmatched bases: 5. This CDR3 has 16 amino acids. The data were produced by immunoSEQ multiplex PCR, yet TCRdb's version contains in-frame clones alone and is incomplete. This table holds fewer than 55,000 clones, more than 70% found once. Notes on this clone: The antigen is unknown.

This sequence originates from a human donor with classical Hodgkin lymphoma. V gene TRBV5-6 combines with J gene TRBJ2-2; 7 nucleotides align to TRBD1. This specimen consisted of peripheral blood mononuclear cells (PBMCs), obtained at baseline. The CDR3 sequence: CASSWAQGANTGELFF. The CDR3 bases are TGTGCCAGCAGCTGGGCGCAGGGGGCGAACACCGGGGAGCTGTTTTTT.